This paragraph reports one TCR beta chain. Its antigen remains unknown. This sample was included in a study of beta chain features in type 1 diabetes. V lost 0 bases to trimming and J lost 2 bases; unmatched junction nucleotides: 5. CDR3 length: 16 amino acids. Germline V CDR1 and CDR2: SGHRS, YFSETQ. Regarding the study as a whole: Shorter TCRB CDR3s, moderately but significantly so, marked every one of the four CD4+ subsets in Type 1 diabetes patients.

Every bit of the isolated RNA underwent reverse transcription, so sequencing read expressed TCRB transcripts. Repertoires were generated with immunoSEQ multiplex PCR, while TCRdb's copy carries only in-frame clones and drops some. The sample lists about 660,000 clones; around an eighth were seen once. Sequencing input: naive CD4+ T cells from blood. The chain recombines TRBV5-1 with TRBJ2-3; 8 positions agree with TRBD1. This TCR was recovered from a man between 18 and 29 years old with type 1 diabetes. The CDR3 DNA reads TGCGCCAGCAGCTTGGGACAGGGGACATACACAGATACGCAGTATTTT. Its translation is CASSLGQGTYTDTQYF.